This TCR beta chain was sequenced during a study of OX40 agonist ivuxolimab in advanced cancers. Study information: Partial responses were achieved by three patients, one with hepatocellular carcinoma and two with cutaneous melanoma.

This clone was seen a few times. The CDR3 sequence is 16 residues long. V lost 0 bases and J 0 bases, leaving 12 bases between the germline ends. In germline, CDR1 is SGHRS, CDR2 YFSETQ. Clones were read by immunoSEQ multiplex PCR, and TCRdb kept only the in-frame ones, dropping some. The table lists more than 70,000 clones, under 90% of them singletons. The chain carries TRBV5-1 and TRBJ1-1, with D uncertain. This sequence originates from an adult with an advanced solid tumor such as melanoma, head and neck, liver or kidney cancer. This specimen was CD4+ or CD8+ T cells sorted from blood, taken in a trial of the OX40 agonist ivuxolimab. Written as DNA, the CDR3 is TGCGCCAGCAGCTTGGCCGGGGTAGGCATGAACACTGAAGCTTTCTTT. Its protein is CASSLAGVGMNTEAFF.